This T cell receptor (beta chain) was recorded in a study of T-cell reconstitution after alpha-beta-depleted transplantation in children. Notes on the study in general: By one year post-transplant, T-cell counts and diversity largely arose from T cells that were newly produced.

Library preparation (for TCRbeta) was performed with unique molecular identifiers. A single record per CDR3 protein comes from TCRdb applying MiXCR to the PCR reads. The sample lists under 20,000 distinct CDR3 sequences, 10% to 15% seen once, with approximately 35% in the top ten. Trimming at V came to 5 bases and at J to 8 bases, leaving 6 bases not matched to a gene. CDR1 and CDR2 from the germline V gene are SEHNR and FQNEAQ (reference sequence). The CDR3 is 15 residues long. Points on this clonotype: Its antigen is not known.

This TCR came from a female patient aged 2-9 years who had a stem cell transplant for congenital amegakaryocytic thrombocytopenia, so the T cells may come from the graft donor. Source: PBMCs, mostly from graft donor cells, taken 60 days after TCRalphabeta/CD19-depleted stem cell transplant. The chain recombines TRBV7-9 with TRBJ2-1; TRBD2 matches 13 bases. CDR3 in DNA: TGTGCCAGCAGCCCCGGGACTAGCGGGACTTATGAGCAGTTCTTC. Translating it yields CASSPGTSGTYEQFF. The variable domain in full, with the rest retrieved from reference TRBV7-9 and TRBJ2-1, is DTGVSQNPRHKITKRGQNVTFRCDPISEHNRLYWYRQTLGQGPEFLTYFQNEAQLEKSRLLSDRFSAERPKGSFSTLEIQRTEQGDSAMYLCASSPGTSGTYEQFFGPGTRLTVL.